Presented here are 3 T cell receptor beta chains from one specimen sequenced in a study of shared clonotypes between healthy human individuals. CD45RO-negative CD8 cells positively selected for CCR7 made up the naive population, which excluded terminally differentiated effector memory CD45RA+ cells. Sequencing used immunoSEQ multiplex PCR; TCRdb keeps in-frame clones, though not all of them. Counted here are roughly 890,000 clones, about 91% occurring once; the ten biggest clones make up less than 25%. Sample: naive CD8+ T cells sorted from blood. The source of these receptors is a young man in good health.

The rearrangement joins TRBV28 to TRBJ2-5; 11 nucleotides align to TRBD1. The CDR3 extends over 18 amino acids. The V gene end was trimmed by 5 bases and the J gene end by 5 bases; junction bases not matched to a gene: 16. Germline values: CDR1 MDHEN, CDR2 SYDVKM. CDR3 nucleotides: TGTGCCAGCAGTCGCCAACCCCCCGGGACAGGGGGTGGGGAGACCCAGTACTTC. Its protein product is CASSRQPPGTGGGETQYF.

A single count supports this clone. The sample carries other DNA sequences with the same CDR3. V is TRBV11-2 and J is TRBJ2-3; the D is unclear. CDR3 size: 13 residues. Per the germline V gene, CDR1 is SGHAT and CDR2 is FQNNGV. Trimming removed 5 bases at V and 2 bases at J, with 8 bases between. CDR3 bases: TGTGCCAGCAGCCTCGACCCCACAGATACGCAGTATTTT. Translation: CASSLDPTDTQYF.

The gene calls are TRBV11-2 and TRBJ2-7, with 9 bases that match TRBD1. The CDR3 spans 14 residues. The germline V gene encodes CDR1 SGHAT and CDR2 FQNNGV. The junction had 7 bases not matched to a gene; V was cut back by 5 bases and J by 5 bases. CDR3 sequence (DNA): TGTGCCAGCAGCCCCTGGACAGGGGCAAACGAGCAGTACTTC. Protein: CASSPWTGANEQYF.